Sequencing of this T cell receptor (beta chain) was carried out in a study of blood T cell repertoires in COVID-19. Whole-study context: COVID-19 samples, acute and convalescent, were from the United States, Italy and Spain. T cells, B-cell-depleted T cells, or PBMCs provided the cDNA or gDNA that served as material.

In the authors' methods: Reference gene primer amplification in the assay estimated nucleated cell counts. Clones were sequenced by immunoSEQ multiplex PCR, and TCRdb holds only the in-frame ones, with some missing. V, J and clone size are taken as reported in that table, and D and trimming were inferred from the DNA itself. Altogether about 440,000 clones are present, 88% being singletons, with the ten largest covering 10% to 15%. This clone was counted between two and nine times. V lost 4 bases to trimming and J lost 6 bases; unmatched junction nucleotides: 5. Germline-derived CDR1 and CDR2 are SNHLY and FYNNEI. This CDR3 has 13 amino acids.

The V call is TRBV2, the J call TRBJ2-7; 8 bases agree with TRBD1. This receptor was identified in a woman aged 45 to 65 with COVID-19, enrolled during active disease. The sequencing sample was made of peripheral blood. This CDR3 reads CASSGQGAGEQYF. The CDR3 DNA reads TGTGCCAGCAGTGGCCAGGGGGCCGGCGAGCAGTACTTC. The entire variable domain, with the rest obtained from reference TRBV2 and TRBJ2-7, is as follows: EPEVTQTPSHQVTQMGQEVILRCVPISNHLYFYWYRQILGQKVEFLVSFYNNEISEKSEIFDDQFSVERPDGSNFTLKIRSTKLEDSAMYFCASSGQGAGEQYFGPGTRLTVT.